The 17 T cell receptor beta chains given below trace back to one sample, sequenced in a study of cytomegalovirus exposure and HLA in healthy donors. The PCR used 60 Vbeta and 13 Jbeta primers. Here immunoSEQ multiplex PCR was the method, and the copy in TCRdb shows in-frame clones only, minus some. The sample contains about 190,000 clones, about nine tenths of which appear only once. Sequenced material: PBMCs. These receptors all come from a young man in good health and CMV-seronegative.

The chain has TRBV5-4 and TRBJ1-1; 8 bases are shared with TRBD1. J lost 3 bases, V lost 5 bases, and 12 bases had no gene match. The germline V gene encodes CDR1 SGHNT and CDR2 YYREEE (reference sequence). The CDR3 sequence is 16 residues long. In nucleotides, the CDR3 is TGTGCCAGCAGACCAGGGGGCTTGGGGCTTGACACTGAAGCTTTCTTT. Translation gives CASRPGGLGLDTEAFF.

The rearrangement joins TRBV7-2 to TRBJ2-7; D gene uncertain. Trimming removed 1 base from V and 7 bases from J, with 8 bases in between. Germline CDR1 reads SGHTA; CDR2 reads FQGNSA. The CDR3 extends over 12 amino acids. This CDR3 reads CASSLVLREQYF. Here the CDR3 DNA reads TGTGCCAGCAGCTTAGTCCTACGGGAGCAGTACTTC.

V gene TRBV10-3 combines with J gene TRBJ1-2; D uncertain. This CDR3 spans 14 amino acids. V shed 3 bases and J shed 1 base, with 9 bases lying between them. CDR1 ENHRY and CDR2 SYGVKD come from the germline V gene. The CDR3 DNA is TGTGCCATCAGTGAAGCGGCATATAACTATGGCTACACCTTC. This encodes CAISEAAYNYGYTF.

The chain recombines TRBV28 with TRBJ2-4; D call uncertain. V dropped 3 bases and J dropped 7 bases, with 16 bases sitting between them. This CDR3 has 15 amino acids. CDR1 MDHEN and CDR2 SYDVKM come from the germline V gene. The CDR3 DNA follows: TGTGCCAGCAGTTTCAAACCGGCCTACGGGAACATTCAGTACTTC. Translated: CASSFKPAYGNIQYF.

The chain carries TRBV6-6 and TRBJ2-7; possible D gene TRBD2, 5 bases. Germline values: CDR1 MNHNY, CDR2 SVGAGI (reference sequence). The V gene lost 7 bases and the J gene lost 7 bases, with 20 bases spanning the gap. The CDR3 spans 14 residues. The CDR3 coding sequence is TGTGCCAGCATTTCAACCGGGGAAACGCGGGAGCAGTACTTC. The encoded protein is CASISTGETREQYF.

The chain joins TRBV7-9 to TRBJ2-2; 8 bases fit TRBD1. The CDR3 is 15 amino acids. CDR1 SEHNR and CDR2 FQNEAQ come from the germline V gene (reference sequence). After removal of 4 bases from V and 4 bases from J, the junction contained 5 bases not matched to a gene. Here the CDR3 DNA reads TGTGCCAGCAGCTCTGGACAGGGAGTCACCGGGGAGCTGTTTTTT. It translates to CASSSGQGVTGELFF.

CDR3: CASSMRTSGVTVYEQYF. The CDR3 DNA reads TGTGCCAGTAGTATGAGGACTAGCGGGGTAACCGTCTACGAGCAGTACTTC. V usage is TRBV19 and J usage is TRBJ2-7; 12 bases match TRBD2. This CDR3 is built from 17 residues. Germline values: CDR1 LNHDA, CDR2 SQIVND (reference sequence). Trimming cost V 3 bases and J 3 bases; bases outside gene matches: 9.

This clone was observed a single time. CDR3 region: CASSSPGDQTQYF. The CDR3 DNA follows: TGTGCCAGCAGTTCCCCGGGAGACCAGACCCAGTACTTC. The chain links TRBV6-1 to TRBJ2-5; possibly TRBD2 for D (6 bases). With 5 bases removed from V and 6 bases from J, the gap between germline ends came to 13 bases. Germline lookup yields CDR1 MNHNS and CDR2 SASEGT. The CDR3 runs 13 residues.

This sequence joins TRBV6-5 and TRBJ1-2; no reliable D call. The length of the CDR3 is 13 residues. V was pared by 2 bases and J by 6 bases, with 10 bases between. Germline loops: CDR1 MNHEY, CDR2 SVGAGI. The CDR3 bases are TGTGCCAGCAGTTACCGTCGAGCCGATGGCTACACCTTC. It translates to CASSYRRADGYTF.

The chain carries TRBV5-1 and TRBJ2-2, with TRBD1 matching 7 bases. The CDR3 length is 16 residues. The V gene end was trimmed by 0 bases and the J gene end by 6 bases; junction bases not matched to a gene: 8. Germline V lookup: CDR1 SGHRS, CDR2 YFSETQ. The CDR3 protein is CASSLAAGTVPGELFF. The CDR3, as DNA: TGCGCCAGCAGCTTGGCAGCCGGGACAGTCCCCGGGGAGCTGTTTTTT.

J is TRBJ1-5 and V is TRBV4-2, with TRBD1 matching over 10 bases. The CDR3 is 17 residues long. In germline, CDR1 is LGHNA, CDR2 YNFKEQ. Unmatched junction bases numbered 6, after V lost 1 base and J lost 3 bases. The DNA of the CDR3 is TGTGCCAGCAGCCAAGGACTGGGACAGGGGAACAATCAGCCCCAGCATTTT. Translated: CASSQGLGQGNNQPQHF.

The chain combines TRBV19 with TRBJ2-1, with 7 bases that match TRBD2. With V trimmed by 9 bases and J by 8 bases, 13 bases remained unmatched. Germline assignment: CDR1 LNHDA and CDR2 SQIVND (reference sequence). The CDR3 extends over 14 amino acids. CDR3 DNA: TGTGCCAGCACCGCTGGGGGGGGGTACGATGAGCAGTTCTTC. Its protein product is CASTAGGGYDEQFF.

J is TRBJ1-5 and V is TRBV4-2; no clear D gene. V was clipped by 1 base and J by 0 bases, with 16 bases between them. The CDR3 is made up of 18 amino acids. The germline gives CDR1 LGHNA, CDR2 YNFKEQ. This CDR3 reads CASSQGVEVLDSNQPQHF. CDR3 nucleotides: TGTGCCAGCAGCCAAGGGGTGGAGGTTCTAGATAGCAATCAGCCCCAGCATTTT.

This clone has a single count. The V gene is TRBV5-6, the J gene TRBJ2-2; D gene ambiguous. The germline V and J ends were trimmed by 4 bases and 7 bases, with 14 bases remaining between them. This CDR3 contains 14 residues. Germline assignment: CDR1 SGHDT and CDR2 YYEEEE. The DNA for the CDR3 is TGTGCCAGCAGCACCTCCCAGGCCCTCGGGGAGCTGTTTTTT. It codes for CASSTSQALGELFF.

The rearrangement joins TRBV1 to TRBJ2-2; TRBD2 is the table's D call and was not checked against the DNA. TRBV1 is labeled a pseudogene. The CDR3 loop spans 16 amino acids. The CDR3 DNA reads as TGCACCAGCAGGGCCAGCGGGAGGGCCGGGACCGGGGAGCTGTTTTTT. Residues: CTSRASGRAGTGELFF.

The chain has TRBV18 and TRBJ2-2; TRBD2 is a possible D gene (5 bases). Germline V gene data show CDR1 as KGHSH and CDR2 as LQKENI. V dropped 2 bases and J dropped 1 base, with 14 bases sitting between them. The CDR3 sequence is 17 residues long. The CDR3: CASSPSGGNQNTGELFF. In DNA, the CDR3 is TGTGCCAGCTCACCATCCGGAGGAAACCAGAACACCGGGGAGCTGTTTTTT.

The CDR3 nucleotides read TGTGCCAGCAGCGTAGCTCCCGGACAGACCTACGAGCAGTACTTC. Translating gives CASSVAPGQTYEQYF. V and J are TRBV9 and TRBJ2-7, with D possibly matching TRBD1 (6 bases). V was clipped by 0 bases and J by 2 bases, with 12 bases between them. CDR1 is SGDLS, CDR2 YYNGEE, per germline. The CDR3 is made up of 15 amino acids.